This entry lists 14 T cell receptor beta chains sequenced from one sample in a study of blood T cell repertoires in COVID-19. Some clones are missing from TCRdb's copy, which holds only in-frame ones; the method was immunoSEQ multiplex PCR. The sample yields approximately 360,000 clones, over 80% seen once. Sequenced input: PBMCs or T cells enriched from blood (not recorded which). Source of these receptors: a woman in her forties or fifties who had recovered from COVID-19.

CDR3 nucleotides: TGTGCCAGCAGCTTGGGGGGGGCTGTTAGCAATCAGCCCCAGCATTTT. Amino acids: CASSLGGAVSNQPQHF. The chain employs TRBV7-2 and TRBJ1-5, with D perhaps matching TRBD1 (6 bases). Germline CDR1 and CDR2: SGHTA and FQGNSA. This CDR3 spans 16 amino acids. Trimming cost V 3 bases and J 0 bases, with 12 bases left between them.

The genes are TRBV6-5 and TRBJ1-2; tentatively, D is TRBD1 (5 bases). The CDR3 spans 14 residues. Germline lookup yields CDR1 MNHEY and CDR2 SVGAGI. Trimming left V 7 bases short and J 0 bases short, with 12 bases between. CDR3 nucleotide sequence: TGTGCCAGCACCGCAGGGATACCTAACTATGGCTACACCTTC. Protein: CASTAGIPNYGYTF.

This clone was seen only once. The rearrangement links TRBV9 to TRBJ1-2; 7 nucleotides match TRBD1. The V and J ends lost 0 bases and 8 bases, in that order; junction bases with no gene match: 7. The CDR3 spans 14 residues. Germline-derived CDR1 and CDR2 are SGDLS and YYNGEE. The CDR3 sequence: CASSVAPGGKGYTF. The CDR3, as DNA: TGTGCCAGCAGCGTAGCCCCAGGGGGGAAGGGCTACACCTTC.

The chain uses TRBV29-1 and TRBJ2-3; D call uncertain. The CDR3 totals 11 residues. Trimming cost V 7 bases and J 5 bases, with 10 bases left between them. In germline, CDR1 is SQVTM, CDR2 ANQGSEA. CDR3 residues: CSATTGDTQYF. DNA of the CDR3: TGCAGCGCCACTACGGGAGATACGCAGTATTTT.

V gene TRBV18 combines with J gene TRBJ1-1; no definite D call. In germline, CDR1 is KGHSH, CDR2 LQKENI. The CDR3 has 12 residues. V was clipped by 3 bases and J by 5 bases, with 7 bases between them. CDR3 bases: TGTGCCAGCTCACCCCCCACTACTGAAGCTTTCTTT. Translation gives CASSPPTTEAFF. Full variable domain (rest looked up from reference TRBV18 and TRBJ1-1): NAGVMQNPRHLVRRRGQEARLRCSPMKGHSHVYWYRQLPEEGLKFMVYLQKENIIDESGMPKERFSAEFPKEGPSILRIQQVVRGDSAAYFCASSPPTTEAFFGQGTRLTVV.

The chain recombines TRBV4-3 with TRBJ1-2, with D perhaps TRBD1 (6 bases). Germline CDR1 and CDR2: LGHNA and YSLEER. The CDR3 totals 14 residues. The ends were cut back, 3 bases at V and 0 bases at J, with 8 bases in the middle. The CDR3 nucleotides are TGCGCCAGCAGCCAGGACAGAACTAACTATGGCTACACCTTC. It yields the protein CASSQDRTNYGYTF.

The rearrangement links TRBV6-5 to TRBJ2-3; TRBD1 agrees at 7 bases. J was trimmed by 6 bases and V by 6 bases; bases with no gene match: 9. This CDR3 has 14 amino acids. The germline gives CDR1 MNHEY, CDR2 SVGAGI. CDR3 protein: CASSMTGFSDTQYF. The CDR3 nucleotides read TGTGCCAGCAGCATGACAGGGTTCTCCGATACGCAGTATTTT.

The chain combines TRBV5-1 with TRBJ2-2, with 8 bases aligning to TRBD2. Trimming cost V 3 bases and J 5 bases; bases outside gene matches: 9. CDR1 SGHRS and CDR2 YFSETQ come from the germline V gene. This CDR3 region has 16 residues. The CDR3 is CASSYALAVTTGELFF. The CDR3 coding sequence is TGCGCCAGCAGCTATGCACTAGCGGTCACTACCGGGGAGCTGTTTTTT.

The chain combines TRBV3-1 (or the pseudogene TRBV3-2) with TRBJ1-1; D is uncertain. Germline V CDR1 and CDR2: LGHDT, YNNKEL (reference sequence). The CDR3 sequence is 12 residues long. V lost 8 bases and J lost 3, with 10 bases in between. This chain's CDR3 is CASRRADTEAFF. In DNA form, the CDR3 reads TGTGCCAGCCGCCGGGCTGACACTGAAGCTTTCTTT.

The rearrangement uses TRBV9 and TRBJ1-3, with 8 bases matching TRBD1. This CDR3 region has 15 residues. The ends lost 3 bases at V and 4 bases at J; junction bases unmatched: 6. Germline CDR1 reads SGDLS; CDR2 reads YYNGEE. CDR3 sequence: CASSAPGGRGNTIYF. The CDR3 DNA sequence: TGTGCCAGCAGCGCCCCAGGGGGCAGAGGAAACACCATATATTTT.

The rearrangement joins TRBV27 to TRBJ2-1; tentative D call: TRBD2 (6 bases). Looked up from germline, CDR1 is MNHEY and CDR2 is SMNVEV (reference sequence). V lost 5 bases and J lost 4, with 21 bases in between. This CDR3 is 17 amino acids long. The CDR3 protein is CASSPRDSGLGYNEQFF. In nucleotides, the CDR3 is TGTGCCAGCAGTCCCCGGGATAGCGGCCTCGGTTACAATGAGCAGTTCTTC.

This rearrangement joins TRBV6-5 to TRBJ2-3; 7 bases agree with TRBD1. The CDR3 runs to 15 residues. CDR1 and CDR2 from the germline V gene are MNHEY and SVGAGI. The V segment lost 8 bases and the J segment 0 bases; nucleotides outside the gene matches: 8. CDR3 bases: TGTGCCAGCTCCTTCACAGGGGCGAGCACAGATACGCAGTATTTT. It encodes CASSFTGASTDTQYF.

The CDR3 region is CASSSPQGAYSYGYTF. Written as DNA, the CDR3 is TGTGCCAGCAGCTCACCACAGGGGGCCTACTCTTATGGCTACACCTTC. V usage is TRBV5-8 and J usage is TRBJ1-2, with 9 bases fitting TRBD1. This CDR3 comprises 16 residues. Germline trimming cut 3 bases from V and 5 bases from J; bases unmatched to any gene: 11. The V gene's germline CDR1 is SGHTS and CDR2 YDEGEE.

The chain employs TRBV10-3 and TRBJ2-3; D unresolved. CDR1 ENHRY and CDR2 SYGVKD come from the germline V gene. With 4 bases removed from V and 5 bases from J, the gap between germline ends came to 4 bases. This CDR3 spans 11 amino acids. The CDR3 reads CAISVGDTQYF. CDR3 DNA: TGTGCCATCAGTGTCGGAGATACGCAGTATTTT.